What follows are 28 T cell receptor beta chains derived from one specimen sequenced in a study of blood T cell repertoires in COVID-19. Using immunoSEQ multiplex PCR, the repertoire was profiled, and TCRdb retains in-frame clones only, with some absent. Of roughly 43,000 clones in the sample, about 91% were seen once. The sequenced sample consisted of peripheral blood. The receptors were gathered from a human donor in a cohort sampled during active COVID-19.

The rearrangement links TRBV30 to TRBJ1-2; D gene uncertain. CDR1 GTSNPN and CDR2 SVGIG come from the germline V gene (reference sequence). V lost 2 bases, J lost 4 bases, and 11 bases lay in between. The CDR3 has 13 residues. As DNA, the CDR3 is TGTGCCTGGAGTCCCGCGGTCGGCTATGGCTACACCTTC. This encodes CAWSPAVGYGYTF.

Of note for this clone: The junction departs from germline at one end; a sequencing error may be responsible. The chain couples TRBV4-2 to TRBJ1-5, with 9 bases lining up with TRBD1. The germline gives CDR1 LGHNA, CDR2 YNFKEQ. The CDR3 has 14 amino acids. The CDR3 reads CASSEDRGDQPQHF. In DNA, the CDR3 is TGTGCCAGCAGCGAAGACAGGGGGGATCAGCCCCAGCATTTT.

The chain carries TRBV19 and TRBJ1-3, with D perhaps matching TRBD1 (5 bases). V lost 5 bases, J lost 2 bases, and 13 bases lay in between. This CDR3 contains 15 residues. The germline V gene encodes CDR1 LNHDA and CDR2 SQIVND (reference sequence). For the CDR3, the DNA is TGTGCCAGTAGTCAACGGGGGATTACTGGAAACACCATATATTTT. This sequence encodes CASSQRGITGNTIYF.

This clone appeared a few times. The chain joins TRBV5-4 to TRBJ1-2; D gene uncertain. This CDR3 spans 15 amino acids. The V gene lost 3 bases and the J gene lost 4 bases, with 16 bases spanning the gap. The germline V gene encodes CDR1 SGHNT and CDR2 YYREEE (reference sequence). CDR3 sequence (DNA): TGTGCCAGCAGCTGGGTTACAGAGTCGAGCTATGGCTACACCTTC. Translation gives CASSWVTESSYGYTF.

The gene calls are TRBV2 and TRBJ1-6, with TRBD1 as a possible D gene (5 bases). V was cut by 6 bases and J by 13 bases, with 31 bases left in between. Germline V CDR1 and CDR2: SNHLY, FYNNEI. The CDR3 consists of 18 residues. The CDR3 loop is CASSLRVGAPIIGAPLHF. For the CDR3, the DNA is TGTGCCAGCAGCCTCAGGGTAGGGGCCCCAATAATTGGGGCCCCCCTCCACTTT.

The chain carries TRBV5-1 and TRBJ2-5; the match to TRBD1 covers 7 bases. The length of the CDR3 is 14 residues. Per germline, CDR1 SGHRS and CDR2 YFSETQ. The ends lost 2 bases at V and 5 bases at J; junction bases unmatched: 6. CDR3 DNA: TGCGCCAGCAGCTTCGACAGGGTGAGGGAGACCCAGTACTTC. This codes for CASSFDRVRETQYF.

The chain has TRBV6-5 and TRBJ2-7; 12 nucleotides align to TRBD2. V was pared by 0 bases and J by 4 bases, with 1 base of the junction left unmatched. This CDR3 spans 15 amino acids. Germline CDR1 MNHEY, CDR2 SVGAGI. CDR3 nucleotides: TGTGCCAGCAGTTACTCACTAGCGGGGGGTTACGAGCAGTACTTC. This gives the protein CASSYSLAGGYEQYF.

V gene TRBV9 combines with J gene TRBJ1-1; a possible D gene is TRBD1 (6 bases). V was shortened by 0 bases and J by 5 bases, with 11 bases between the two germline ends. The CDR3 covers 14 residues. CDR1 is SGDLS, CDR2 YYNGEE, per germline. The CDR3 region is CASSVGGRGTEAFF. For the CDR3, the DNA is TGTGCCAGCAGCGTAGGGGGCAGGGGTACTGAAGCTTTCTTT.

V is TRBV18 and J is TRBJ2-7, with D maybe TRBD2 (6 bases). Trimming removed 2 bases from V and 2 bases from J, with 10 bases in between. In germline, CDR1 is KGHSH, CDR2 LQKENI. This CDR3 contains 14 residues. DNA for the CDR3: TGTGCCAGCTCACCAAGTCCGGGAGCCTACGAGCAGTACTTC. It yields the protein CASSPSPGAYEQYF.

A remark on this clone: The junction differs from germline at one of its ends, possibly a read error. As DNA, the CDR3 is TGTGCCAGCAGAGAAGGGGACAGCACTAATGAAAAACTGTTTTTT. Translation: CASREGDSTNEKLFF. The chain couples TRBV2 to TRBJ1-4; 7 bases are a match to TRBD1. The CDR3 consists of 15 residues. The germline V gene encodes CDR1 SNHLY and CDR2 FYNNEI.

This chain uses TRBV6-6 with TRBJ1-3, with TRBD1 matching 8 bases. In germline, CDR1 is MNHNY, CDR2 SVGAGI (reference sequence). The V and J ends lost 6 bases and 0 bases, in that order; junction bases with no gene match: 4. CDR3 size: 15 residues. The CDR3 here is CASSYRGSSGNTIYF. The CDR3 DNA reads as TGTGCCAGCAGCTACAGGGGGTCCTCTGGAAACACCATATATTTT.

Written as DNA, the CDR3 is TGTGCCAGCAGCTTAACAGCGGGAGGGCGGGACGAGCAGTACTTC. Translated, it gives CASSLTAGGRDEQYF. The chain joins TRBV7-3 to TRBJ2-7, with TRBD2 matching 10 bases. The ends lost 0 bases at V and 5 bases at J; junction bases unmatched: 4. The germline V gene has CDR1 SGHTA and CDR2 FQGTGA. CDR3 length equals 15 residues.

The chain links TRBV30 to TRBJ2-3; no clear D gene. Per germline, CDR1 GTSNPN and CDR2 SVGIG (reference sequence). The CDR3 length is 14 residues. Trimming cost V 0 bases and J 1 base, with 8 bases left between them. CDR3 region: CAWSVASGTDTQYF. The CDR3 DNA is TGTGCCTGGAGTGTAGCGTCTGGCACAGATACGCAGTATTTT.

The chain recombines TRBV9 with TRBJ2-1, with TRBD2 matching over 11 bases. Germline CDR1 and CDR2: SGDLS and YYNGEE. The ends lost 4 bases at V and 5 bases at J; junction bases unmatched: 5. The CDR3 has 15 amino acids. CDR3 nucleotides: TGTGCCAGCAGCCCCGGGACTAGCGGAGACAATGAGCAGTTCTTC. Encoded protein: CASSPGTSGDNEQFF.

The chain couples TRBV28 to TRBJ1-1; 10 positions match TRBD1. The CDR3 consists of 13 residues. In germline, CDR1 is MDHEN, CDR2 SYDVKM. Losses at the gene ends were 6 bases for V and 7 bases for J; bases not matched to a gene: 5. In DNA, the CDR3 is TGTGCCAGCAGGACAGGGGGCCTTGGTGAAGCTTTCTTT. Encoded protein: CASRTGGLGEAFF.

The V call is TRBV29-1, the J call TRBJ2-7, with a tentative D call TRBD2 (6 bases). The CDR3 consists of 13 residues. CDR1 SQVTM and CDR2 ANQGSEA come from the germline V gene. V gave up 4 bases and J gave up 1 base, with 11 bases separating them. The CDR3 reads CSVAGTFSYEQYF. In nucleotides, the CDR3 is TGCAGCGTTGCAGGGACTTTTTCCTACGAGCAGTACTTC.

The V call is TRBV9, the J call TRBJ1-5; D not certain. The V gene's germline CDR1 is SGDLS and CDR2 YYNGEE. The CDR3 loop spans 16 amino acids. The V end was cut by 0 bases, the J end by 0 bases, with 10 bases between. CDR3 nucleotide sequence: TGTGCCAGCAGCGTAGATCCAGGTACTAGCAATCAGCCCCAGCATTTT. This sequence encodes CASSVDPGTSNQPQHF.

The chain carries TRBV18 and TRBJ1-5; D possibly corresponds to TRBD1 (5 bases). This CDR3 is built from 15 residues. V was clipped by 1 base and J by 4 bases, with 11 bases between them. Per the germline V gene, CDR1 is KGHSH and CDR2 is LQKENI. CDR3 residues: CASSPRGEGNQPQHF. The CDR3 region has the DNA TGTGCCAGCTCACCACGGGGGGAAGGGAATCAGCCCCAGCATTTT.

This clone is labeled as medium-sized (0.01 to 0.1%). J is TRBJ2-7 and V is TRBV4-2; possibly TRBD1 for D (5 bases). This CDR3 is 15 amino acids long. V lost 0 bases, J lost 1 base, and 10 bases lay in between. The germline V gene encodes CDR1 LGHNA and CDR2 YNFKEQ. The CDR3 bases are TGTGCCAGCAGCCAAGAGCAAGGGGCGTCCTACGAGCAGTACTTC. It yields the protein CASSQEQGASYEQYF.

V and J are TRBV7-2 and TRBJ2-1; D is possibly TRBD1 (6 bases). V was shortened by 3 bases and J by 10 bases, with 10 bases between the two germline ends. The CDR3 is 12 residues long. Germline CDR1 SGHTA, CDR2 FQGNSA. The CDR3 DNA is TGTGCCAGCAGCTTGGACAGTCTGGAGCAGTTCTTC. This sequence encodes CASSLDSLEQFF.

This chain uses TRBV11-1 with TRBJ2-7; TRBD2 might be the D (5 bases). CDR1 is SGHAT, CDR2 FQDESV, per germline (reference sequence). Trimming removed 5 bases at V and 2 bases at J, with 13 bases between. The CDR3 is made up of 14 amino acids. This chain's CDR3 is CASSPNSGTYEQYF. Written as DNA, the CDR3 is TGTGCCAGCAGCCCGAATTCCGGGACCTACGAGCAGTACTTC.

The chain uses TRBV13 and TRBJ2-5; D ambiguous. CDR3 length equals 14 residues. The V gene lost 4 bases and the J gene lost 5 bases, with 14 bases spanning the gap. The germline CDR1 and CDR2 sequences are PRHDT and FYEKMQ (reference sequence). The DNA for the CDR3 is TGTGCCAGCAGCTCCCCGACTGCGCGGGAGACCCAGTACTTC. Protein: CASSSPTARETQYF.

V and J are TRBV2 and TRBJ2-3; no clear D. V dropped 7 bases and J dropped 5 bases, with 10 bases sitting between them. Per germline, CDR1 SNHLY and CDR2 FYNNEI. This CDR3 has 12 residues. CDR3 nucleotide sequence: TGTGCCAGCAATAGTTATGGAGATACGCAGTATTTT. It encodes CASNSYGDTQYF.

This CDR3 reads CASSLVGSGGRTDTQYF. DNA of the CDR3: TGTGCCAGCAGCTTAGTTGGTAGCGGGGGCCGCACAGATACGCAGTATTTT. The chain carries TRBV11-2 and TRBJ2-3; TRBD2 matches 9 bases. V shed 1 base, J shed 1 base, and the junction held 6 bases outside the gene matches. The CDR3 runs to 17 residues. The germline V gene encodes CDR1 SGHAT and CDR2 FQNNGV.

This rearrangement joins TRBV7-2 to TRBJ2-2, with 8 bases matching TRBD2. The germline CDR1 and CDR2 sequences are SGHTA and FQGNSA. The CDR3 has 15 amino acids. V trimming: 2 bases; J trimming: 6 bases; junction bases outside the gene matches: 5. CDR3 nucleotides: TGTGCCAGCAGCTTAACGAGCGGGGGCCCCGGGGAGCTGTTTTTT. This encodes CASSLTSGGPGELFF.

The chain uses TRBV5-6 and TRBJ2-7; 8 bases match TRBD1. The CDR3 is 14 residues long. CDR1 is SGHDT and CDR2 is YYEEEE in the germline V gene. The V gene end was trimmed by 2 bases and the J gene end by 2 bases; junction bases not matched to a gene: 3. CDR3 residues: CASSFGQGTYEQYF. In nucleotides, the CDR3 is TGTGCCAGCAGCTTCGGACAGGGAACCTACGAGCAGTACTTC.

CDR3 in DNA: TGCAGCGTACAGGGCGACGACGTTGAAGCTTTCTTT. Amino acid sequence: CSVQGDDVEAFF. The rearrangement links TRBV29-1 to TRBJ1-1; D might be TRBD1 (6 bases). The CDR3 runs to 12 residues. Germline assignment: CDR1 SQVTM and CDR2 ANQGSEA. V lost 6 bases, J lost 7 bases, and 15 bases lay in between.

The gene calls are TRBV5-1 and TRBJ2-3; 8 nucleotides line up with TRBD2. The V gene end was trimmed by 2 bases and the J gene end by 4 bases; junction bases not matched to a gene: 12. This CDR3 has 17 residues. Germline CDR1 SGHRS, CDR2 YFSETQ. The CDR3 nucleotides read TGCGCCAGCAGCTTTAGAGTCCGGGGGGGGGCCCCAGATACGCAGTATTTT. Protein: CASSFRVRGGAPDTQYF.